This passage covers 23 T cell receptor beta chains from one sample sequenced in a study of T cell repertoires in cytomegalovirus infection. Their antigens remain unidentified. Each CDR3 protein is one row after TCRdb ran MiXCR on the reads. The table has approximately 770,000 distinct CDR3 sequences, about 29% seen once; the top ten hold 13%. The source material was cultured CD8+ T cells from PBMCs, sampled from culture after CMV antigen stimulation. These receptors were collected from a human donor in good health (CMV status not recorded). Some clones in this sample may be carry-over from other donors' samples.

This sequence joins TRBV2 and TRBJ1-4; D uncertain. CDR3 length equals 15 residues. Germline-derived CDR1 and CDR2 are SNHLY and FYNNEI. Between the trimmed V and J ends, which lost 7 bases and 2 bases, there was a span of 14 bases. The CDR3 sequence is CASNRGIGTNEKLFF. DNA for the CDR3: TGTGCCAGCAATAGAGGGATAGGCACTAATGAAAAACTGTTTTTT.

There are a few counts of this clonotype. The chain is built from TRBV5-8 and TRBJ2-1; TRBD2 aligns across 10 bases. The CDR3 totals 17 residues. Germline CDR1 reads SGHTS; CDR2 reads YDEGEE. V shed 1 base, J shed 4 bases, and the junction held 8 bases outside the gene matches. The CDR3, as DNA: TGTGCCAGCAGCTTGTGGGCTAGCGGGGGTGGGTACAATGAGCAGTTCTTC. It encodes CASSLWASGGGYNEQFF.

V and J are TRBV6-7 and TRBJ1-5; 7 bases align to TRBD1. TRBV6-7 falls under the ORF class, with uncertain function. The CDR3 spans 17 residues. V was clipped by 0 bases and J by 0 bases; unmatched bases: 5. In DNA form, the CDR3 reads TGTGCCAGCAGTTACTCAGGAGGGGGCTATAGCAATCAGCCCCAGCATTTT. This encodes CASSYSGGGYSNQPQHF.

This chain connects TRBV11-2 to TRBJ2-3; the match to TRBD1 covers 7 bases. The ends lost 3 bases at V and 1 base at J; junction bases unmatched: 13. Germline lookup yields CDR1 SGHAT and CDR2 FQNNGV. This CDR3 contains 18 residues. CDR3 sequence (DNA): TGTGCCAGCAGCTTGGTATCCGGGACAGTGGACGGCACAGATACGCAGTATTTT. It translates to CASSLVSGTVDGTDTQYF.

This chain joins TRBV20-1 and TRBJ2-3, with TRBD1 matching 7 bases. The CDR3 consists of 14 residues. Germline values: CDR1 DFQATT, CDR2 SNEGSKA (reference sequence). Trimming at V came to 5 bases and at J to 2 bases, leaving 7 bases not matched to a gene. The CDR3: CSAPGTVDTDTQYF. The CDR3 region has the DNA TGCAGTGCTCCCGGGACAGTAGACACAGATACGCAGTATTTT.

This clonotype was picked up a small number of times. In nucleotides, the CDR3 is TGTGCCAGCAGTTCTTGGAGGCGCACAGATACGCAGTATTTT. This codes for CASSSWRRTDTQYF. The chain employs TRBV12-3 or TRBV12-4 and TRBJ2-3, with a weak D call TRBD2 (5 bases). The CDR3 is 14 residues long. V was clipped by 4 bases and J by 1 base, with 9 bases between them.

The chain links TRBV7-9 to TRBJ1-1; tentative D call: TRBD1 (6 bases). The CDR3 is 12 residues long. V was trimmed by 9 bases and J by 7 bases, leaving 15 bases between them. The V gene's germline CDR1 is SEHNR and CDR2 FQNEAQ (reference sequence). DNA for the CDR3: TGTGCCAGTCAAACAGGGATACTTGAAGCTTTCTTT. This sequence encodes CASQTGILEAFF.

J is TRBJ1-2 and V is TRBV2; D is ambiguous. Between the trimmed V and J ends, which lost 10 bases and 5 bases, there was a span of 8 bases. Germline CDR1 reads SNHLY; CDR2 reads FYNNEI. The length of the CDR3 is 10 residues. The CDR3 protein is CANAQYGYTF. The CDR3 region has the DNA TGTGCCAACGCCCAGTATGGCTACACCTTC.

The V gene is TRBV7-6, the J gene TRBJ2-2; D assignment may be TRBD1 or TRBD2 (5 bases each). V was cut by 3 bases and J by 8 bases, with 22 bases left in between. This CDR3 has 17 amino acids. From germline, CDR1 is SGHVS and CDR2 FNYEAQ. The CDR3, as DNA: TGTGCCAGCAGCTTCAGGGAGCCTACCCTTTTTTTGGGGGAGCTGTTTTTT. Translated, it gives CASSFREPTLFLGELFF.

The table lists this clonotype with many counts. The chain carries TRBV5-6 and TRBJ1-2; D perhaps matches TRBD1 (5 bases). The CDR3 is 16 amino acids. Germline loops: CDR1 SGHDT, CDR2 YYEEEE. V was clipped by 4 bases and J by 4 bases, with 20 bases between them. The CDR3 bases are TGTGCCAGCAGCCCGAGGGATGGAGGGGCAGGCTATGGCTACACCTTC. Amino acid sequence: CASSPRDGGAGYGYTF.

The rearrangement uses TRBV14 and TRBJ1-1; D not resolved. The ends were cut back, 6 bases at V and 8 bases at J, with 16 bases in the middle. CDR1 and CDR2 (germline): SGHDN, FVKESK. This CDR3 spans 13 amino acids. In DNA, the CDR3 is TGTGCCAGCAGGCGATGGGAGGGAAGGGAAGCTTTCTTT. Amino acid sequence: CASRRWEGREAFF.

The sample holds many counts of this clonotype. The chain recombines TRBV7-8 with TRBJ2-1, with D perhaps matching TRBD2 (6 bases). The V end lost 4 bases, the J end lost 3 bases, and 13 bases lay between the germline ends. CDR1 and CDR2 (germline): SGHVS, FQNEAQ. The CDR3 runs to 15 residues. The CDR3 region has the DNA TGTGCCAGCAGCTCCACCGGGACTCTCTACAATGAGCAGTTCTTC. It specifies CASSSTGTLYNEQFF.

The chain employs TRBV7-9 and TRBJ1-1, with a tentative D call TRBD1 (5 bases). Per germline, CDR1 SEHNR and CDR2 FQNEAQ (reference sequence). The V and J ends lost 7 bases and 0 bases respectively, with 15 bases between them. The CDR3 loop spans 15 amino acids. The CDR3 DNA reads as TGTGCCAGCACCGAGGCGGGGGATATGAACACTGAAGCTTTCTTT. Translated, it gives CASTEAGDMNTEAFF.

The chain recombines TRBV6-5 with TRBJ1-2; maybe TRBD1 (5 bases). V was trimmed by 5 bases and J by 2 bases, leaving 12 bases between them. The CDR3 length is 14 residues. Germline CDR1 is MNHEY and CDR2 is SVGAGI. CDR3 sequence: CASSAGPYNYGYTF. CDR3 sequence (DNA): TGTGCCAGCAGTGCAGGGCCTTACAACTATGGCTACACCTTC.

Many counts were recorded for this clonotype. The chain couples TRBV5-6 to TRBJ1-5; 7 positions match TRBD1. V lost 6 bases, J lost 3 bases, and 6 bases stayed unmatched. Germline values: CDR1 SGHDT, CDR2 YYEEEE. The CDR3 totals 14 residues. The CDR3 here is CASTLRGYNQPQHF. CDR3 in DNA: TGTGCCAGCACCCTCAGGGGGTACAATCAGCCCCAGCATTTT.

The chain carries TRBV6-8 and TRBJ1-1; TRBD1 agrees at 7 bases. CDR1 is MNHGY and CDR2 is SAAAGT in the germline V gene. Unmatched junction bases numbered 8, after V lost 5 bases and J lost 5 bases. The CDR3 covers 14 residues. The CDR3: CASSPRGSGTEAFF. The DNA for the CDR3 is TGTGCCAGCAGTCCCAGGGGGTCGGGGACTGAAGCTTTCTTT.

This clonotype appeared a few times. The chain recombines TRBV6-5 with TRBJ2-1; TRBD2 agrees at 12 bases. The CDR3 is 14 residues long. The V gene's germline CDR1 is MNHEY and CDR2 SVGAGI. V shed 6 bases, J shed 7 bases, and the junction held 4 bases outside the gene matches. CDR3 residues: CASRAGTSGNEQFF. Here the CDR3 DNA reads TGTGCCAGCAGAGCCGGGACTAGCGGGAATGAGCAGTTCTTC.

This clonotype was counted a single time. The chain couples TRBV27 to TRBJ1-4, with a possible D match to TRBD1 (5 bases). The CDR3 sequence is 14 residues long. Trimming pared 5 bases from V and 4 bases from J, leaving 11 bases between. Per the germline V gene, CDR1 is MNHEY and CDR2 is SMNVEV (reference sequence). CDR3 protein: CASSIRGVNEKLFF. The DNA for the CDR3 is TGTGCCAGCAGTATTAGAGGGGTTAATGAAAAACTGTTTTTT.

The V gene is TRBV27, the J gene TRBJ1-1; D call uncertain. This CDR3 comprises 15 residues. CDR1 is MNHEY and CDR2 is SMNVEV in the germline V gene (reference sequence). Trimming pared 5 bases from V and 5 bases from J, leaving 18 bases between. The CDR3, as DNA: TGTGCCAGCAGTCCGATCGGGAGGAGACGAACTGAAGCTTTCTTT. This translates into CASSPIGRRRTEAFF.

Only a few counts were recorded for this clonotype. The chain links TRBV12-3 or TRBV12-4 to TRBJ2-1; TRBD2 matches at 9 bases. The CDR3 consists of 13 residues. Trimming took 9 bases from V and 7 from J; bases not matched to a gene: 7. The CDR3 DNA reads as TGTGCCAGTCGCGGGGGGGCGGTGAATGAGCAGTTCTTC. Encoded protein: CASRGGAVNEQFF.

The rearrangement joins TRBV20-1 to TRBJ1-2; 7 nucleotides agree with TRBD1. The CDR3 is 12 residues long. CDR1 is DFQATT, CDR2 SNEGSKA, per germline (reference sequence). Trimming at V came to 5 bases and at J to 4 bases, leaving 4 bases not matched to a gene. CDR3 sequence (DNA): TGCAGTGCTTCCGGGACAGCCTATGGCTACACCTTC. Translated, it gives CSASGTAYGYTF.

This sequence joins TRBV15 and TRBJ2-7; the match to TRBD1 covers 9 bases. In germline, CDR1 is LNHNV, CDR2 YYDKDF (reference sequence). The CDR3 length is 16 residues. J lost 3 bases, V lost 1 base, and 7 bases had no gene match. This chain's CDR3 is CATSRGPGQGHYEQYF. Written as DNA, the CDR3 is TGTGCCACCAGCAGAGGCCCGGGACAGGGACACTACGAGCAGTACTTC.

The J gene is TRBJ1-1, the V gene TRBV5-8; D gene ambiguous. V shed 0 bases and J shed 5 bases, with 14 bases lying between them. The CDR3 totals 15 residues. CDR1 and CDR2 (germline): SGHTS, YDEGEE. CDR3 in DNA: TGTGCCAGCAGCTTGGATCGGGGTACGGCGACTGAAGCTTTCTTT. This gives the protein CASSLDRGTATEAFF.